Presented here are 8 T cell receptor beta chains from one specimen sequenced in a study of T cells in Graves' hyperthyroidism and ophthalmopathy. From RNA transcripts, TCR beta CDR3 regions were amplified. Initially, a first-round RT-PCR of the TCR CDR3 employed the HTBI primer set. TCRdb called the multiplex PCR reads again in MiXCR, with one record for every CDR3 protein. This sample has around 190,000 distinct CDR3 sequences, with about a sixth found just once. Sequencing was carried out using blood. These TCRs come from a woman between 50 and 59 years old with Graves' hyperthyroidism.

This clonotype was seen repeatedly, ten times or more. J is TRBJ2-7 and V is TRBV20-1; tentative D call: TRBD2 (5 bases). There are 14 residues in the CDR3. Germline CDR1 DFQATT, CDR2 SNEGSKA (reference sequence). V dropped 2 bases and J dropped 7 bases, with 18 bases sitting between them. The DNA for the CDR3 is TGCAGTGCTAGACTCTCAGGAAAATCGGGAGAGCAGTACTTC. Amino acid sequence: CSARLSGKSGEQYF.

With respect to this clonotype: One end of the junction fails to match germline, which may point to a read error. The V gene is TRBV6-2 or TRBV6-3, the J gene TRBJ1-3; the D is unclear. CDR1 MNHEY and CDR2 SVGEGT come from the germline V gene. The CDR3 is 15 amino acids. In nucleotides, the CDR3 is TGTGCCAGCAGTTACTCGGTCAGCTCTGGAAGCACCATATATTTT. As protein: CASSYSVSSGSTIYF.

The genes are TRBV7-9 and TRBJ1-1; D ambiguous. The CDR3 is 14 residues long. Trimming left V 5 bases short and J 0 bases short, with 10 bases between. Germline V gives CDR1 SEHNR, CDR2 FQNEAQ (reference sequence). The CDR3 is CASSPLTLNTEAFF. The CDR3 DNA reads as TGTGCCAGCAGCCCACTCACGCTGAACACTGAAGCTTTCTTT. Together with reference TRBV7-9 and TRBJ1-1, the CDR3 gives the full variable domain: DTGVSQNPRHKITKRGQNVTFRCDPISEHNRLYWYRQTLGQGPEFLTYFQNEAQLEKSRLLSDRFSAERPKGSFSTLEIQRTEQGDSAMYLCASSPLTLNTEAFFGQGTRLTVV.

This clonotype appeared many times. The chain couples TRBV2 to TRBJ2-7; 7 positions match TRBD2. The V gene's germline CDR1 is SNHLY and CDR2 FYNNEI. The J segment lost 5 bases and the V segment lost 2 bases, leaving 6 bases of the junction unmatched. The CDR3 loop spans 14 amino acids. The CDR3 coding sequence is TGTGCCAGCAGTGAATTGGGGGGGGTAGACGAGCAGTACTTC. It is translated as CASSELGGVDEQYF.

This clonotype was picked up many times. The V and J genes are TRBV12-3 or TRBV12-4 and TRBJ2-7; 10 bases are a match to TRBD2. Trimming cost V 2 bases and J 7 bases; bases outside gene matches: 20. The CDR3 is 19 amino acids. The CDR3: CASSLILPFSPSGRGEQYF. As DNA, the CDR3 is TGTGCCAGCAGTTTAATTCTTCCTTTTTCGCCTAGCGGGAGAGGTGAGCAGTACTTC.

This clonotype was observed many times. The chain is built from TRBV27 and TRBJ2-7, with 10 bases that match TRBD2. The CDR3 extends over 15 amino acids. V lost 4 bases to trimming and J lost 6 bases; unmatched junction nucleotides: 9. From germline, CDR1 is MNHEY and CDR2 SMNVEV (reference sequence). CDR3 sequence (DNA): TGTGCCAGCAGTTGGGAAGCGGGAGGGCTTTCCGAGCAGTACTTC. Translating it yields CASSWEAGGLSEQYF.

Ten or more counts support this clonotype. The CDR3 loop reads CASSFKWNTEAFF. The CDR3 DNA follows: TGTGCCAGCAGTTTTAAGTGGAACACTGAAGCTTTCTTT. The rearrangement links TRBV12-3 or TRBV12-4 to TRBJ1-1, with D uncertain. The CDR3 extends over 13 amino acids. V lost 3 bases and J 1 base, leaving 6 bases between the germline ends.

Ten or more counts support this clonotype. V gene TRBV10-3 combines with J gene TRBJ2-7; 8 bases align to TRBD2. The CDR3 is made up of 14 amino acids. The J segment lost 5 bases and the V segment lost 11 bases, leaving 14 bases of the junction unmatched. The germline V gene has CDR1 ENHRY and CDR2 SYGVKD. The CDR3 DNA reads TGTGCCGTAAGAAAAAGCGGGAGTGAAAACGAGCAGTACTTC. It is translated as CAVRKSGSENEQYF.